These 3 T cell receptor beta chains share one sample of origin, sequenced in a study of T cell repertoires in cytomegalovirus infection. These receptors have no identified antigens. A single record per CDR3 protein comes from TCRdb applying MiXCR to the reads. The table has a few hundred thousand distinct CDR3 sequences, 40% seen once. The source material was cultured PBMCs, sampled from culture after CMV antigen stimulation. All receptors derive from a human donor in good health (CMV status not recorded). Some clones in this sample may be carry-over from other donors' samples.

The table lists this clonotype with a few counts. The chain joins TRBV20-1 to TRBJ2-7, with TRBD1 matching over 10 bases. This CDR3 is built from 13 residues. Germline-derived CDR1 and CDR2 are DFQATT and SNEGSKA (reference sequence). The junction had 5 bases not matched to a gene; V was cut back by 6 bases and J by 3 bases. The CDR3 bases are TGCAGTGCCTCGGGACAGGGGATCTACGAGCAGTACTTC. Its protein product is CSASGQGIYEQYF.

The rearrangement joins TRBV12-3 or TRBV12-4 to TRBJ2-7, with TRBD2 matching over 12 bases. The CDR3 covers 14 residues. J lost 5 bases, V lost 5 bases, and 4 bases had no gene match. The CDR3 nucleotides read TGTGCCAGCAGTCCTAGCGGGAGGGCCCACGAGCAGTACTTC. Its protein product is CASSPSGRAHEQYF.

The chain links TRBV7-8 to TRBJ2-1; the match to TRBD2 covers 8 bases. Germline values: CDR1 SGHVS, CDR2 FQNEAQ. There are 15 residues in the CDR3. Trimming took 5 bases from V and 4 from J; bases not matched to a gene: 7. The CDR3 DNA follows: TGTGCCAGCAGCCGGTGGAGCGGGAGTTACAATGAGCAGTTCTTC. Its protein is CASSRWSGSYNEQFF.